This TCR beta chain was recovered during a study of T cells after posttransplantation cyclophosphamide. Broader study findings: Tissue-infiltrating T cells from skin or gut overlapped little with blood T cells.

The data were produced by immunoSEQ multiplex PCR, yet TCRdb's version contains in-frame clones alone and is incomplete. The sample consists of tens of thousands of clones, approximately 86% of them appearing once. Concerning this clone: The antigen remains undetermined.

The sequencing input was PBMCs. The receptor's source is a man aged 25 to 45 with a blood cancer, CMV-positive, and with a related stem cell donor.

In DNA form, the CDR3 reads TGTGCCAGCAGCTTAGGGCGGGAGGAGGGGCCGGCGGGGGAGACCCAGTACTTC. It codes for CASSLGREEGPAGETQYF. V is TRBV7-6 and J is TRBJ2-5, with TRBD2 matching over 8 bases. The germline CDR1 and CDR2 sequences are SGHVS and FNYEAQ. The CDR3 has 18 amino acids. V lost 1 base to trimming and J lost 5 bases; unmatched junction nucleotides: 15.